The source of this T cell receptor (beta chain) is a study of T-cell memory formation after mild COVID-19. This clonotype was seen a handful of times. Antigen specificity is unknown. TCRdb used MiXCR to reprocess the 5' RACE reads, holding one entry per CDR3 protein. The repertoire has more than 55,000 distinct CDR3 sequences, 9.5% of them found once; the top ten carry 1.2%. This CDR3 contains 13 residues. The ends lost 6 bases at V and 2 bases at J; junction bases unmatched: 3. Germline CDR1 DFQATT, CDR2 SNEGSKA (reference sequence). Study results and limitations: A second wave of clones peaked on day 37, and their SARS-CoV-2 specificity went unconfirmed.

V gene TRBV20-1 combines with J gene TRBJ1-2; 10 bases are shared with TRBD1. The source of this sequence is a man aged 18 to 30 who had mild COVID-19 (a few samples of this study predate the infection). Cell type and time point are not known. Sequenced sample: PBMCs or a T cell subset sorted from them (not recorded which). The CDR3 nucleotides are TGCAGTGCCGGGACAGGGGAAAACTATGGCTACACCTTC. Its translation is CSAGTGENYGYTF.